The T cell receptor (beta chain) under discussion was sequenced for a study of Graves' ophthalmopathy and Graves' hyperthyroidism. Study conclusions and caveats: Blood contained most expanded thyroid clonotypes exceeding 0.001 frequency.

Trimming stripped 6 bases from V and 8 bases from J, with 10 bases between. CDR3 size: 11 residues. The authors diagnosed from clinical symptoms, serum thyroxine, TRAb, thyroid ultrasound and orbital computed tomography. This clonotype was counted a few times. Antigen specificity is unknown. Using RNA transcripts, the TCR beta CDR3 regions were amplified. The first round was an RT-PCR with HTBI primers, and the second round was a multiplex PCR. TCRdb re-derived calls from the multiplex PCR reads in MiXCR, one entry per CDR3 protein. Of roughly 160,000 distinct CDR3 sequences in the sample, 37% were seen once.

The receptor was isolated from a woman between 40 and 55 years old with Graves' ophthalmopathy. Sequencing was performed on peripheral blood. The chain uses TRBV12-3 or TRBV12-4 and TRBJ1-1; perhaps TRBD1 as D (6 bases). The CDR3 loop reads CASSRTAEAFF. CDR3 DNA sequence: TGTGCCAGCAGCCGGACAGCCGAAGCTTTCTTT.